The rows below give T cell receptor beta chains drawn from one sample of a study of Graves' ophthalmopathy and Graves' hyperthyroidism. TCRdb re-analysed the multiplex PCR reads in MiXCR, keeping a single row per CDR3 protein. The sample holds some 240,000 distinct CDR3 sequences, 45% seen once. Sequenced material: peripheral blood. All receptors derive from an adult man with Graves' ophthalmopathy. Each CDR3 is given with its conserved first and last residue. Fields, in order: clone size, V gene, D gene, J gene, CDR3 DNA, CDR3 protein. The D gene is left open where the match is weak. Only some rows state a clone size, as once, few, many or a class for expanded clones.

abundance: NA; v_gene: TRBV12-3/TRBV12-4; d_gene: NA; j_gene: TRBJ1-2; CDR3nt: TGTGCCAGCAGTTTGAACGCTATGGGGACTACCTATGGCTACACCTTC; CDR3aa: CASSLNAMGTTYGYTF
abundance: NA; v_gene: TRBV7-9; d_gene: NA; j_gene: TRBJ1-5; CDR3nt: TGTGCCAGCAGCTTAGCGGGAACGGGGCCCCAGCATTTT; CDR3aa: CASSLAGTGPQHF
abundance: few; v_gene: TRBV20-1; d_gene: NA; j_gene: TRBJ1-2; CDR3nt: TGCAGTGCTAGGACGGGAAGCAACTATGGCTACACCTTC; CDR3aa: CSARTGSNYGYTF
abundance: once; v_gene: TRBV9; d_gene: NA; j_gene: TRBJ1-6; CDR3nt: TGTGCCAGCAGCCTGCAAGCCCGAGACGGATATTCACCCCTCCACTTT; CDR3aa: CASSLQARDGYSPLHF
abundance: NA; v_gene: TRBV7-9; d_gene: NA; j_gene: TRBJ1-5; CDR3nt: TGTGCCAGCGCCCCTTATAGCAATCAGCCCCAGCATTTT; CDR3aa: CASAPYSNQPQHF
abundance: NA; v_gene: TRBV2; d_gene: NA; j_gene: TRBJ1-4; CDR3nt: TGTGCCAGCAGCTGGGGGGGGAATGAAAAACTGTTTTTT; CDR3aa: CASSWGGNEKLFF
abundance: NA; v_gene: TRBV6-5; d_gene: TRBD1; j_gene: TRBJ1-2; CDR3nt: TGTGCCAGCAGTTACAACAGGGGGCCGGAGTGGTATGGCTACACCTTC; CDR3aa: CASSYNRGPEWYGYTF
abundance: NA; v_gene: TRBV20-1; d_gene: NA; j_gene: TRBJ1-1; CDR3nt: TGCAGTGCCCCCTGGGACACTGAAGCTTTCTTT; CDR3aa: CSAPWDTEAFF
abundance: NA; v_gene: TRBV5-1; d_gene: NA; j_gene: TRBJ2-7; CDR3nt: TGCGCCAGCAGCGGCGGTCCGGGGTCCTACGAGCAGTACTTC; CDR3aa: CASSGGPGSYEQYF
abundance: NA; v_gene: TRBV19; d_gene: TRBD1; j_gene: TRBJ1-5; CDR3nt: TGTGCCACTGCGAGGACAGGAATCAATCAGCCCCAGCATTTT; CDR3aa: CATARTGINQPQHF
abundance: few; v_gene: TRBV5-1; d_gene: NA; j_gene: TRBJ2-2; CDR3nt: TGCGCCAGCAGCTTGAAGAGCGGAGCGAACACCGGGGAGCTGTTTTTT; CDR3aa: CASSLKSGANTGELFF
abundance: NA; v_gene: TRBV29-1; d_gene: TRBD1; j_gene: TRBJ2-5; CDR3nt: TGCAGCGTGGCCACCGGGACAGGGGTGGGGGAGACCCAGTACTTC; CDR3aa: CSVATGTGVGETQYF
abundance: once; v_gene: TRBV15; d_gene: NA; j_gene: TRBJ1-5; CDR3nt: TGTGCCACCGAGGCGGACCCTAGCAATCAGCCCCAGCATTTT; CDR3aa: CATEADPSNQPQHF